Below, 7 T cell receptor beta chains from the same sample are listed, as sequenced in a study of blood T cell repertoires in COVID-19. TCRdb keeps only in-frame clones here, not all; method: immunoSEQ multiplex PCR. The table lists about 270,000 clones, 70% to 90% of them singletons. The sample consisted of PBMCs or T cells enriched from blood (not recorded which). The receptors originated from a man aged 18 to 29 who had recovered from COVID-19.

V is TRBV30 and J is TRBJ1-4, with TRBD1 identical over 8 bases. The CDR3 spans 14 residues. The J segment lost 5 bases and the V segment lost 2 bases, leaving 4 bases of the junction unmatched. The V gene's germline CDR1 is GTSNPN and CDR2 SVGIG (reference sequence). This CDR3 is CAWSKGQANEKLFF. Here the CDR3 DNA reads TGTGCCTGGAGTAAGGGACAGGCAAATGAAAAACTGTTTTTT.

The rearrangement uses TRBV4-1 and TRBJ2-3; D is unresolved. The CDR3 spans 15 residues. CDR1 MGHRA and CDR2 YSYEKL come from the germline V gene. V lost 4 bases and J lost 3, with 14 bases in between. DNA for the CDR3: TGCGCCAGCAGCCGGGCAGTGGGCTGGACAGATACGCAGTATTTT. Residues: CASSRAVGWTDTQYF.

The chain is built from TRBV7-8 and TRBJ1-2, with 9 bases lining up with TRBD1. V dropped 4 bases and J dropped 4; count of bases not matched to a gene: 7. There are 15 residues in the CDR3. CDR1 and CDR2 (germline): SGHVS, FQNEAQ. The chain's CDR3 is CASSSTGQGFYGYTF. The CDR3 bases are TGTGCCAGCAGCTCCACGGGACAGGGATTCTATGGCTACACCTTC.

The chain has TRBV27 and TRBJ2-7; D not resolved. The germline CDR1 and CDR2 sequences are MNHEY and SMNVEV (reference sequence). The V end was cut by 1 base, the J end by 1 base, with 8 bases between. This CDR3 has 14 amino acids. This CDR3 reads CASSLFADSYEQYF. DNA of the CDR3: TGTGCCAGCAGTTTATTCGCAGATTCCTACGAGCAGTACTTC.

This chain connects TRBV12-3 or TRBV12-4 to TRBJ1-5; D is unclear. Trimming cost V 6 bases and J 2 bases, with 5 bases left between them. The CDR3 consists of 12 residues. This CDR3 is CASSSGNQPQHF. CDR3 in DNA: TGTGCCAGCAGCTCCGGCAATCAGCCCCAGCATTTT.

The V gene is TRBV2, the J gene TRBJ1-5; 7 bases line up with TRBD1. CDR1 and CDR2 from the germline V gene are SNHLY and FYNNEI. The CDR3 has 15 residues. The trim removed 6 bases at V and 1 base at J, leaving 6 bases unmatched. This CDR3 is CASRLQGSSNQPQHF. The CDR3, as DNA: TGTGCCAGCAGGCTACAGGGGTCCAGCAATCAGCCCCAGCATTTT.

The rearrangement links TRBV28 to TRBJ2-5; 8 bases match TRBD1. Losses at the gene ends were 6 bases for V and 7 bases for J; bases not matched to a gene: 16. CDR1 and CDR2 from the germline V gene are MDHEN and SYDVKM. This CDR3 contains 16 residues. The CDR3 here is CASRAPGTGATWTQYF. The CDR3 DNA sequence: TGTGCCAGCAGAGCCCCGGGGACAGGTGCGACGTGGACCCAGTACTTC.